The 26 T cell receptor beta chains below were found in one sample sequenced in a study of blood T cell repertoires in COVID-19. Data came from immunoSEQ multiplex PCR; TCRdb stores just in-frame clones and leaves some out. The sample lists 130,000 to 150,000 clones; 89% were seen once. Sequenced material: peripheral blood. These receptors were obtained from a human donor in a cohort sampled during active COVID-19.

The chain combines TRBV6-5 with TRBJ2-7; 9 bases line up with TRBD1. CDR3 size: 15 residues. The germline gives CDR1 MNHEY, CDR2 SVGAGI. The V segment lost 4 bases and the J segment 4 bases; nucleotides outside the gene matches: 8. The CDR3 region has the DNA TGTGCCAGCAGTTCAATTCCGGGACAGGGTTACGAGCAGTACTTC. Residues: CASSSIPGQGYEQYF.

The chain is built from TRBV11-2 and TRBJ2-1, with TRBD2 as a possible D gene (5 bases). This CDR3 spans 15 amino acids. V was trimmed by 3 bases and J by 0 bases, leaving 9 bases between them. The germline V gene encodes CDR1 SGHAT and CDR2 FQNNGV. CDR3 coding DNA: TGTGCCAGCAGCTTGGACTTCCTCTCCTACAATGAGCAGTTCTTC. Its translation: CASSLDFLSYNEQFF.

V usage is TRBV27 and J usage is TRBJ2-5; 9 nucleotides agree with TRBD1. This CDR3 spans 16 amino acids. Trimming at V came to 0 bases and at J to 2 bases, leaving 4 bases not matched to a gene. From germline, CDR1 is MNHEY and CDR2 SMNVEV (reference sequence). The CDR3: CASSLSTGGPQETQYF. CDR3 DNA: TGTGCCAGCAGTTTATCGACAGGGGGTCCTCAAGAGACCCAGTACTTC.

This clone was detected a few times. The chain links TRBV3-1 (or the pseudogene TRBV3-2) to TRBJ1-2; no reliable D call. Germline V gene lookup returns CDR1 LGHDT and CDR2 YNNKEL (reference sequence). The CDR3 has 16 amino acids. V was trimmed by 0 bases and J by 5 bases, leaving 16 bases between them. CDR3 protein: CASSQDQGRVSYGYTF. The DNA of the CDR3 is TGTGCCAGCAGCCAAGATCAAGGGAGAGTTTCGTATGGCTACACCTTC.

The chain couples TRBV7-8 to TRBJ2-5, with 9 bases fitting TRBD2. The CDR3 contains 17 residues. The germline V gene has CDR1 SGHVS and CDR2 FQNEAQ. The V and J ends lost 1 base and 4 bases, in that order; junction bases with no gene match: 10. The CDR3 DNA reads as TGTGCCAGCAGCTTAGGGCGGCGGGGGGGCAGGAGAGAGACCCAGTACTTC. It encodes CASSLGRRGGRRETQYF.

DNA of the CDR3: TGTGCCAGCAGAAAGAGACAGGGGGGTAGCACAGATACGCAGTATTTT. This sequence encodes CASRKRQGGSTDTQYF. V is TRBV7-8 and J is TRBJ2-3, with 9 bases matching TRBD1. This CDR3 is built from 16 residues. The V and J ends lost 6 bases and 0 bases, in that order; junction bases with no gene match: 7. The V gene's germline CDR1 is SGHVS and CDR2 FQNEAQ.

V usage is TRBV6-5 and J usage is TRBJ1-2, with 12 nucleotides matching TRBD1. Germline V CDR1 and CDR2: MNHEY, SVGAGI. V shed 6 bases, J shed 7 bases, and the junction held 6 bases outside the gene matches. CDR3 length equals 14 residues. In DNA, the CDR3 is TGTGCCAGCAGCTCCCGGGACAGGGGGCTTGGCTACACCTTC. Translation: CASSSRDRGLGYTF.

The CDR3, as DNA: TGTGCCAGCAGCTTAAGAGGGGGTGAGGAGACCCAGTACTTC. This sequence encodes CASSLRGGEETQYF. The chain uses TRBV7-2 and TRBJ2-5; D may be TRBD1 (6 bases). Trimming shortened V by 2 bases and J by 5 bases, and 12 bases separated the two germline ends. Germline CDR1 reads SGHTA; CDR2 reads FQGNSA. The CDR3 runs to 14 residues. The full variable domain, its missing parts supplied by reference TRBV7-2 and TRBJ2-5, is GAGVSQSPSNKVTEKGKDVELRCDPISGHTALYWYRQSLGQGLEFLIYFQGNSAPDKSGLPSDRFSAERTGGSVSTLTIQRTQQEDSAVYLCASSLRGGEETQYFGPGTRLLVL.

This sequence joins TRBV7-2 and TRBJ1-1; a weak D match, TRBD1 (6 bases). V dropped 1 base and J dropped 1 base, with 13 bases sitting between them. There are 16 residues in the CDR3. Germline CDR1 and CDR2: SGHTA and FQGNSA. CDR3 in amino acids: CASSLVGQPSNTEAFF. DNA for the CDR3: TGTGCCAGCAGCTTAGTCGGACAGCCCTCGAACACTGAAGCTTTCTTT.

The rearrangement uses TRBV6-2 or TRBV6-3 and TRBJ1-5; D unclear. V was trimmed by 6 bases and J by 5 bases, leaving 20 bases between them. The CDR3 consists of 16 residues. The V gene's germline CDR1 is MNHEY and CDR2 SVGEGT. In DNA form, the CDR3 reads TGTGCCAGCAGCTTCCGCGGCCGAGGTGTCCATCAGCCCCAGCATTTT. It encodes CASSFRGRGVHQPQHF.

This clone was seen once. The chain recombines TRBV3-1 (or the pseudogene TRBV3-2) with TRBJ1-3; 9 bases fit TRBD1. This CDR3 spans 16 amino acids. V lost 5 bases, J lost 0 bases, and 5 bases stayed unmatched. In germline, CDR1 is LGHDT, CDR2 YNNKEL (reference sequence). CDR3 DNA: TGTGCCAGCAGCAGAGGGACAGGGAGCTCTGGAAACACCATATATTTT. This translates into CASSRGTGSSGNTIYF.

The rearrangement uses TRBV19 and TRBJ2-3; 8 nucleotides match TRBD2. CDR3 length: 16 amino acids. V was pared by 4 bases and J by 0 bases, with 6 bases of the junction left unmatched. Germline V gene sequence: CDR1 LNHDA, CDR2 SQIVND (reference sequence). The CDR3, as DNA: TGTGCCAGTAGTAATCGGTTAGCGGGGAGCACAGATACGCAGTATTTT. It yields the protein CASSNRLAGSTDTQYF. The entire variable domain, with the rest obtained from reference TRBV19 and TRBJ2-3, is as follows: DGGITQSPKYLFRKEGQNVTLSCEQNLNHDAMYWYRQDPGQGLRLIYYSQIVNDFQKGDIAEGYSVSREKKESFPLTVTSAQKNPTAFYLCASSNRLAGSTDTQYFGPGTRLTVL.

V is TRBV5-1 and J is TRBJ2-3; the match to TRBD2 covers 7 bases. The CDR3 runs 14 residues. Trimming at V came to 3 bases and at J to 3 bases, leaving 4 bases not matched to a gene. Per germline, CDR1 SGHRS and CDR2 YFSETQ. CDR3 DNA sequence: TGCGCCAGCAGCTCTAGGGGAGGGACAGATACGCAGTATTTT. It codes for CASSSRGGTDTQYF.

The chain is built from TRBV6-6 and TRBJ1-6, with 10 bases matching TRBD1. J lost 9 bases, V lost 0 bases, and 5 bases had no gene match. This CDR3 spans 16 amino acids. Germline V CDR1 and CDR2: MNHNY, SVGAGI (reference sequence). CDR3: CASSYSGQGVGSPLHF. The CDR3 DNA follows: TGTGCCAGCAGTTACTCCGGACAGGGGGTAGGTTCACCCCTCCACTTT.

The sample holds a few counts of this clone. The V and J genes are TRBV19 and TRBJ1-3; the match to TRBD1 covers 7 bases. Looked up from germline, CDR1 is LNHDA and CDR2 is SQIVND (reference sequence). V was clipped by 10 bases and J by 2 bases; unmatched bases: 2. The CDR3 is 12 residues long. The CDR3 region is CATRGPGNTIYF. The CDR3 DNA follows: TGTGCCACTAGGGGGCCTGGAAACACCATATATTTT.

This chain links TRBV11-3 with TRBJ1-2; D is perhaps TRBD1 (5 bases). With 5 bases removed from V and 4 bases from J, the gap between germline ends came to 14 bases. The CDR3 runs to 14 residues. Germline lookup yields CDR1 SGHNT and CDR2 YENEEA. The chain's CDR3 is CASSRQTKSYGYTF. The CDR3 bases are TGTGCCAGCAGCCGACAGACGAAGAGCTATGGCTACACCTTC.

The chain combines TRBV4-2 with TRBJ2-2; TRBD1 matches at 11 bases. The CDR3 sequence is 15 residues long. The V and J ends lost 3 bases and 7 bases, in that order; junction bases with no gene match: 4. Germline V lookup: CDR1 LGHNA, CDR2 YNFKEQ. In DNA, the CDR3 is TGTGCCAGCAGCCAGGGACAGGGGGAAGGCGGGGAGCTGTTTTTT. Protein: CASSQGQGEGGELFF.

V and J are TRBV9 and TRBJ1-1; TRBD1 aligns across 7 bases. Germline CDR1 SGDLS, CDR2 YYNGEE. J gave up 6 bases and V 0 bases, and 5 bases lay outside the gene matches. The length of the CDR3 is 14 residues. This CDR3 is CASSVVVQGAEAFF. CDR3 DNA: TGTGCCAGCAGCGTAGTCGTGCAGGGGGCTGAAGCTTTCTTT.

The chain links TRBV4-1 to TRBJ1-4; D is perhaps TRBD1 (6 bases). The length of the CDR3 is 14 residues. Germline V gives CDR1 MGHRA, CDR2 YSYEKL. V lost 2 bases, J lost 2 bases, and 6 bases lay in between. CDR3 bases: TGCGCCAGCAGCCAACAGGGGACTAATGAAAAACTGTTTTTT. Protein: CASSQQGTNEKLFF.

The CDR3 here is CASSFRDILIQETQYF. CDR3 DNA: TGTGCCAGCAGCTTTCGGGACATCCTTATTCAAGAGACCCAGTACTTC. The chain is built from TRBV5-5 and TRBJ2-5, with a possible D match to TRBD1 (6 bases). Germline values: CDR1 SGHKS, CDR2 YYEKEE (reference sequence). V was shortened by 2 bases and J by 2 bases, with 16 bases between the two germline ends. CDR3 length: 16 amino acids. The variable domain in full, with the rest retrieved from reference TRBV5-5 and TRBJ2-5, is DAGVTQSPTHLIKTRGQQVTLRCSPISGHKSVSWYQQVLGQGPQFIFQYYEKEERGRGNFPDRFSARQFPNYSSELNVNALLLGDSALYLCASSFRDILIQETQYFGPGTRLLVL.

V is TRBV11-1 and J is TRBJ2-5, with D maybe TRBD1 (6 bases). The CDR3 is made up of 14 amino acids. V was clipped by 6 bases and J by 1 base, with 12 bases between them. In germline, CDR1 is SGHAT, CDR2 FQDESV (reference sequence). The CDR3 reads CASRRGQFQETQYF. The CDR3 region has the DNA TGTGCCAGCAGACGAGGACAGTTCCAAGAGACCCAGTACTTC.

This chain connects TRBV3-1 (or the pseudogene TRBV3-2) to TRBJ1-1; the D gene is possibly TRBD1 (6 bases). Germline-derived CDR1 and CDR2 are LGHDT and YNNKEL (reference sequence). CDR3 size: 13 residues. The germline V and J ends were trimmed by 3 bases and 4 bases, with 9 bases remaining between them. The CDR3 is CASSHEGGTEAFF. The CDR3 DNA sequence: TGTGCCAGCAGCCACGAAGGGGGCACTGAAGCTTTCTTT.

This rearrangement joins TRBV5-1 to TRBJ1-2; 9 nucleotides align to TRBD1. Per germline, CDR1 SGHRS and CDR2 YFSETQ. V trimming: 1 base; J trimming: 4 bases; junction bases outside the gene matches: 2. There are 14 residues in the CDR3. The CDR3 DNA follows: TGCGCCAGCAGCTTGATGGACAGGGGCTATGGCTACACCTTC. Translated, it gives CASSLMDRGYGYTF.

V and J are TRBV7-9 and TRBJ2-1; 12 nucleotides align to TRBD2. This CDR3 has 14 residues. Germline V gene data show CDR1 as SEHNR and CDR2 as FQNEAQ (reference sequence). The ends lost 5 bases at V and 8 bases at J; junction bases unmatched: 4. The CDR3 here is CASSILAGGHEQFF. Here the CDR3 DNA reads TGTGCCAGCAGCATACTAGCGGGGGGCCATGAGCAGTTCTTC.

The J gene is TRBJ1-1, the V gene TRBV6-2 or TRBV6-3; 7 nucleotides line up with TRBD1. The germline V gene has CDR1 MNHEY and CDR2 SVGEGT. The V gene end was trimmed by 6 bases and the J gene end by 4 bases; junction bases not matched to a gene: 11. CDR3 size: 15 residues. Here the CDR3 DNA reads TGTGCCAGCAGCGACGTCCTGACAGGGCGCACTGAAGCTTTCTTT. Protein product: CASSDVLTGRTEAFF.

This clone has just one count. V is TRBV9 and J is TRBJ1-1; the D gene is possibly TRBD1 (6 bases). V was cut by 0 bases and J by 4 bases, with 13 bases left in between. This CDR3 is built from 15 residues. Germline loops: CDR1 SGDLS, CDR2 YYNGEE. The CDR3, as DNA: TGTGCCAGCAGCGTAGAGGGGGGGCAGGGCACTGAAGCTTTCTTT. Its translation: CASSVEGGQGTEAFF.